The subject of this entry is one T cell receptor (beta chain). The antigen this receptor binds is unknown. Per-base qualities were not stored, and no clone one base away is much larger. This sample stems from a study of blood T cell repertoires in COVID-19 (dated by TCRdb to between 2020 and 2021). Notes on the research overall: Samples from collaborators originated in the United States, Italy and Spain and spanned both the acute and convalescent phases of COVID-19. The dataset comprised deeply sampled blood TCRbeta repertoires from subjects exposed to, actively infected with, or recovered from COVID-19. The material from the prospective study consisted of cDNA or gDNA derived from T cells, B-cell-depleted T cells, or PBMCs. Samples came from the ongoing ImmuneRACE study (first 160 participants) plus 1,254 subjects from 6 global collaborators. The repertoires were released in a freely available public database meant as a resource for research on the immune response to SARS-CoV-2. Where available, HLA class I and class II types were obtained from metadata supplied by the sample provider rather than from assay-based typing. The sample metadata nearly always contained a de-identified subject ID, COVID-19 status, age in years and sex. The research as a whole found: Clinical and demographic metadata were provided uncurated, with the amount varying by source and participant.

Whole blood was collected in K2EDTA tubes by collaborating institutions according to the institutions' own protocols. For TCRbeta analysis, collaborator samples were shipped as frozen whole blood, as isolated PBMCs, or as DNA extracted from either sample type. V was cut back by 4 bases and J by 0 bases, leaving a gap of 22 bases between them. CDR1 SGHVS and CDR2 FNYEAQ were looked up in the germline V gene. There are 19 amino acids in the CDR3, from cysteine to phenylalanine inclusive. The entry retains the CDR3 DNA only, 57 bases that are in frame from base 1. The immunoSEQ Assay, a bias-controlled multiplex PCR, was used to amplify TCRbeta CDR3 regions from genomic DNA. In the source study's methods: Nucleated cell counts per sample were estimated from amplification of reference gene primers within the assay. Sequence reads were collapsed and filtered to measure the absolute abundance of every unique TCRbeta CDR3 rearrangement. For each sample, productive Simpson clonality was calculated as the square root of Simpson's diversity index over productive rearrangements. TCRdb provides this immuneACCESS table in a form limited to in-frame rearrangements. Some clones are lacking; in checked studies, under half of them reflect an unresolved V gene, and why the rest are absent is not known. The D gene and trimming were derived from the DNA, and the V and J assignments and clone size from that table. This sample gives under 140,000 clones in total; approximately 82% of them show up just once. Less than 4% of the sample goes to the ten largest clones.

The receptor comes from a woman aged 80 or over with acute or convalescent COVID-19. The sequence is built from TRBV7-6 and TRBJ2-1; TRBD2 is a possible D gene, resting on 5 matching bases. Source material: peripheral blood. The CDR3 is CASSSRLRTTRSSYNEQFF. The nucleotide sequence is given as TGTGCCAGCAGCTCTAGACTAAGGACGACGCGGAGCTCCTACAATGAGCAGTTCTTC.